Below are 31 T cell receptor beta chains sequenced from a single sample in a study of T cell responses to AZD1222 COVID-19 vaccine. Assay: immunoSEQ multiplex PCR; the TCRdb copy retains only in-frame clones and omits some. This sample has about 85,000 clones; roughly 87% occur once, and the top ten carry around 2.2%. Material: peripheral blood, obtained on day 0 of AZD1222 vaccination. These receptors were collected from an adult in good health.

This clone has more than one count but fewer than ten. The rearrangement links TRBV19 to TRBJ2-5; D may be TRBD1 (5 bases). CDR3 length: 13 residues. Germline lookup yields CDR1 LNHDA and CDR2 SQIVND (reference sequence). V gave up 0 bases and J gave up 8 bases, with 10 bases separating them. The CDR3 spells CASSIDVGPTQYF. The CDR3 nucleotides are TGTGCCAGTAGTATAGATGTGGGGCCAACCCAGTACTTC.

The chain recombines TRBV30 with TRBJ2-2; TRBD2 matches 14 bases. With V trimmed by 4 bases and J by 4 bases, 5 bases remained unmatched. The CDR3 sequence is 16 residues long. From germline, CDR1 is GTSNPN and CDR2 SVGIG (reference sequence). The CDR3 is CAWTMGLAGVTGELFF. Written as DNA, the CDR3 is TGTGCCTGGACCATGGGACTAGCGGGAGTCACCGGGGAGCTGTTTTTT.

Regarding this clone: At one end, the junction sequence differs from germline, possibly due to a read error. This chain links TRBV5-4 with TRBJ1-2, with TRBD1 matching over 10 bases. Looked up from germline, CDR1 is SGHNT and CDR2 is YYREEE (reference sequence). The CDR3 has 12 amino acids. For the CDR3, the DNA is TGTGCCAGCAGCTCCCTGGACAGGGGGAATTCATTC. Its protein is CASSSLDRGNSF.

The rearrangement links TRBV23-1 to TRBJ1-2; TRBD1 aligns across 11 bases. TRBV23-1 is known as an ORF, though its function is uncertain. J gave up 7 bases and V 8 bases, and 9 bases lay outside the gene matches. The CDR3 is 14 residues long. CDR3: CASFLGQGESGYTF. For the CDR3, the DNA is TGCGCCAGCTTCCTGGGACAGGGGGAATCTGGCTACACCTTC.

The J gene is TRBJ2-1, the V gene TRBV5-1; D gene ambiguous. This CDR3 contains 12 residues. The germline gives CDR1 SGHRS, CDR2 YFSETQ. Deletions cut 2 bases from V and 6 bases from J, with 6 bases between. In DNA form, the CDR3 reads TGCGCCAGCAGCTTAATGGGCAATGAGCAGTTCTTC. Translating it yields CASSLMGNEQFF.

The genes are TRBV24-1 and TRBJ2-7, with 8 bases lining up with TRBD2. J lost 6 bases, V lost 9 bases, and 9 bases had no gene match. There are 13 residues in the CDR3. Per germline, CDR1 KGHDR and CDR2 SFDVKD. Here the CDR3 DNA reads TGTGCCACCTCTGGGACTAGGCGCCTCGAGCAGTACTTC. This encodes CATSGTRRLEQYF.

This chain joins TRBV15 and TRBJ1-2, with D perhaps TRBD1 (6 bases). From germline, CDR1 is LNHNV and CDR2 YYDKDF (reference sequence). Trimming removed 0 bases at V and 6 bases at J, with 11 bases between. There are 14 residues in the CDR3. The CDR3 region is CATSRDIGQNGYTF. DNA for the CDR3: TGTGCCACCAGCAGAGATATCGGACAGAATGGCTACACCTTC.

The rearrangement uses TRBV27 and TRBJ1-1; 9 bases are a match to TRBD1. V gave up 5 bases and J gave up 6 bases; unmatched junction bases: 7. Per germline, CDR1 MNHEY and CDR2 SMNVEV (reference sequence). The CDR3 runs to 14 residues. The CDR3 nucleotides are TGTGCCAGCAGTACCCGGACAGGGGATTCTGAAGCTTTCTTT. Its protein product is CASSTRTGDSEAFF.

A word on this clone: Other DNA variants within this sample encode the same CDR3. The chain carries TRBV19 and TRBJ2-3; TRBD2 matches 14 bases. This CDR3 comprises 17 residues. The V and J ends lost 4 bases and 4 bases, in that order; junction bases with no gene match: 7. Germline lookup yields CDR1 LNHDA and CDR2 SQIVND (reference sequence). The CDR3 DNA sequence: TGTGCCAGTAGTACCCCGGGACTAGCGGGAGCAGCAGATACGCAGTATTTT. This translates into CASSTPGLAGAADTQYF.

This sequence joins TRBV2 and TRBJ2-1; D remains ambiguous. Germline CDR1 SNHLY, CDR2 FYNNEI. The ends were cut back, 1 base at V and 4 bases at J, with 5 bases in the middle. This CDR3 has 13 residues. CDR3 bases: TGTGCCAGCAGTGAAGGCCCTTACAATGAGCAGTTCTTC. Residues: CASSEGPYNEQFF. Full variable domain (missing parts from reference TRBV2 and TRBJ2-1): EPEVTQTPSHQVTQMGQEVILRCVPISNHLYFYWYRQILGQKVEFLVSFYNNEISEKSEIFDDQFSVERPDGSNFTLKIRSTKLEDSAMYFCASSEGPYNEQFFGPGTRLTVL.

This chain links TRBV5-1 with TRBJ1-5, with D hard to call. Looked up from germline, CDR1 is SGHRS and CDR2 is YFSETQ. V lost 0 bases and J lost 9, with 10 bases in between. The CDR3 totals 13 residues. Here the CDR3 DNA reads TGCGCCAGCAGCTTGGAAGGTCGTCGGCCCCAGCATTTT. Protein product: CASSLEGRRPQHF.

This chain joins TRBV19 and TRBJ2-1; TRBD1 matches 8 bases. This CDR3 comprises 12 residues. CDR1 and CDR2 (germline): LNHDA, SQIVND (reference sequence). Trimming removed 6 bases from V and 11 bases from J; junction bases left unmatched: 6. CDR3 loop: CASRDRVLQQFF. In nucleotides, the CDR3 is TGTGCCAGTAGGGACAGGGTCCTTCAGCAGTTCTTC.

The CDR3 DNA sequence: TGTGCCAGCAGCGTAGCTGAGGAGGGAATGGGTGGCTACACCTTC. This codes for CASSVAEEGMGGYTF. The chain links TRBV9 to TRBJ1-2; D is uncertain. There are 15 residues in the CDR3. Germline V lookup: CDR1 SGDLS, CDR2 YYNGEE. V was clipped by 0 bases and J by 7 bases, with 16 bases between them.

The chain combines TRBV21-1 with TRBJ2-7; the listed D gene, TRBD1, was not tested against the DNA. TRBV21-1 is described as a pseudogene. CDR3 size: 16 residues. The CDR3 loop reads CASSKRIDRGSYEQYF. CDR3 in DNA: TGTGCCAGCAGCAAACGGATAGACAGGGGTTCTTACGAGCAGTACTTC.

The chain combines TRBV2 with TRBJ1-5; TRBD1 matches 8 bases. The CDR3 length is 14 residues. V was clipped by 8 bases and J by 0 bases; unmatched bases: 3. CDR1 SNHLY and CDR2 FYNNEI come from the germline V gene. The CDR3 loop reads CASSGQVSNQPQHF. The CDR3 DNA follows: TGTGCCAGCTCGGGACAGGTTAGCAATCAGCCCCAGCATTTT.

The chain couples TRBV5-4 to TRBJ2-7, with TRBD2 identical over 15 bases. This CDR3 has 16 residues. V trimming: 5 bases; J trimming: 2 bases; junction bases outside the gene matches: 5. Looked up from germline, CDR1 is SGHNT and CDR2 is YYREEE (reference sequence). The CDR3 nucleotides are TGTGCCAGCAGATCGGGACTAGCGGGGGGAGCCTACGAGCAGTACTTC. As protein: CASRSGLAGGAYEQYF.

The CDR3 DNA sequence: TGTGCCAGCAGCGTAGCGCCGGACACTGAAGCTTTCTTT. Amino acid sequence: CASSVAPDTEAFF. The chain links TRBV9 to TRBJ1-1; D call uncertain. The CDR3 extends over 13 amino acids. Germline V gene lookup returns CDR1 SGDLS and CDR2 YYNGEE. The V and J ends lost 0 bases and 3 bases respectively, with 6 bases between them.

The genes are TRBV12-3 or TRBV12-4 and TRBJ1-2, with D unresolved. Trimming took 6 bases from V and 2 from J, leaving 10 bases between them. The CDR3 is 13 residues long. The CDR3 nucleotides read TGTGCCAGCAGGCCGGGTGGGAACTATGGCTACACCTTC. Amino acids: CASRPGGNYGYTF.

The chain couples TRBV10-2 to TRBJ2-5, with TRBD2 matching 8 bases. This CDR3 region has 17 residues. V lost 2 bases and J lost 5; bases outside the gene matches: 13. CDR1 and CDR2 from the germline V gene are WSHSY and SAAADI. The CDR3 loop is CASSEGRVAGSGETQYF. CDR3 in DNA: TGCGCCAGCAGTGAGGGCAGGGTAGCGGGGTCCGGGGAGACCCAGTACTTC.

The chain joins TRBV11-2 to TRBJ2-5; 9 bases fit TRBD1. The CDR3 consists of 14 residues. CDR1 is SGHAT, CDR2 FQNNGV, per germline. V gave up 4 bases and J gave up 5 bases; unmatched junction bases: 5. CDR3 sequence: CASSSQGARETQYF. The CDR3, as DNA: TGTGCCAGCAGCTCACAGGGGGCTCGGGAGACCCAGTACTTC. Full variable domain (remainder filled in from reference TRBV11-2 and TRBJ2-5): EAGVAQSPRYKIIEKRQSVAFWCNPISGHATLYWYQQILGQGPKLLIQFQNNGVVDDSQLPKDRFSAERLKGVDSTLKIQPAKLEDSAVYLCASSSQGARETQYFGPGTRLLVL.

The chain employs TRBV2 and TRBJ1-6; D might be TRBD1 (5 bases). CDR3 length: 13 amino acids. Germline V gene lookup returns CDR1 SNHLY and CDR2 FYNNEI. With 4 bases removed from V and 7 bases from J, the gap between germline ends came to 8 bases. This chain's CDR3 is CASSGGENSPLHF. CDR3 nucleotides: TGTGCCAGCAGTGGGGGGGAAAATTCACCCCTCCACTTT.

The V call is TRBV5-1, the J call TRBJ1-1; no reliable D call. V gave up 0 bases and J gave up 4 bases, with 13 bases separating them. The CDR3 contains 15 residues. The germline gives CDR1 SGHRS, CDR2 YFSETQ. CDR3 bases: TGCGCCAGCAGCTTGGGGGCCCAGGCTGGCACTGAAGCTTTCTTT. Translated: CASSLGAQAGTEAFF.

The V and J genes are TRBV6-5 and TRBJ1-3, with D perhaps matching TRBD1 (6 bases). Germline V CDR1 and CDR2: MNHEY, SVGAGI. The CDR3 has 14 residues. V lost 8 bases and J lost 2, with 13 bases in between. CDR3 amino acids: CASGNRDTGNTIYF. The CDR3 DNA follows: TGTGCCAGCGGTAACAGGGATACTGGAAACACCATATATTTT.

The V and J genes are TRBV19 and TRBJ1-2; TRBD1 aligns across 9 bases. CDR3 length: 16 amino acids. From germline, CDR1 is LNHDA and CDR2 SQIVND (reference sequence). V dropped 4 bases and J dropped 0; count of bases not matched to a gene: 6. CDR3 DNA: TGTGCCAGTAGTAGAGTGGACAGGGGACCTAACTATGGCTACACCTTC. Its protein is CASSRVDRGPNYGYTF. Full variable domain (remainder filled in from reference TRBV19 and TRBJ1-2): DGGITQSPKYLFRKEGQNVTLSCEQNLNHDAMYWYRQDPGQGLRLIYYSQIVNDFQKGDIAEGYSVSREKKESFPLTVTSAQKNPTAFYLCASSRVDRGPNYGYTFGSGTRLTVV.

CDR3 region: CASPPWTF. CDR3 in DNA: TGTGCCAGCCCCCCGTGGACCTTC. The chain employs TRBV18 and TRBJ1-2; no clear D. V lost 8 bases and J lost 14, with 9 bases in between. Germline values: CDR1 KGHSH, CDR2 LQKENI. This CDR3 spans 8 amino acids.

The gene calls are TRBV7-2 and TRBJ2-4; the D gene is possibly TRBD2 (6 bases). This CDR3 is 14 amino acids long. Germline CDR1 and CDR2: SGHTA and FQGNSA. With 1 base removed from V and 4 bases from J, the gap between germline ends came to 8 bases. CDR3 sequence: CASSLDGGKNIQYF. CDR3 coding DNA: TGTGCCAGCAGCTTAGACGGGGGTAAAAACATTCAGTACTTC.

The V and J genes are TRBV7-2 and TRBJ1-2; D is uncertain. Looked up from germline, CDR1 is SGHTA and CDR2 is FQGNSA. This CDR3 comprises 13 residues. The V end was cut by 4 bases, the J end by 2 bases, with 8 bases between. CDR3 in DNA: TGTGCCAGCAGCTCCCAGCAGAACTATGGCTACACCTTC. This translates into CASSSQQNYGYTF.

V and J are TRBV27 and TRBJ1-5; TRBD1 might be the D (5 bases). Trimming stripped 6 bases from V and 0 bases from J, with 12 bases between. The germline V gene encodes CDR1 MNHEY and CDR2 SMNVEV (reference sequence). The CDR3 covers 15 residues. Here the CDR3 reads CASRNRQNSNQPQHF. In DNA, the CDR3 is TGTGCCAGCAGGAATCGACAGAATAGCAATCAGCCCCAGCATTTT.

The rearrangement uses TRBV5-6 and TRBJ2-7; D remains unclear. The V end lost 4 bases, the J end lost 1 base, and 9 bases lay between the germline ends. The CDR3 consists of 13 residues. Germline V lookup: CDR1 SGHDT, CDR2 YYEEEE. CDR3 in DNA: TGTGCCAGCAGCGACACATCGTCCTACGAGCAGTACTTC. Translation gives CASSDTSSYEQYF. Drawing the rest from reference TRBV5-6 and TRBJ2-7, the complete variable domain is DAGVTQSPTHLIKTRGQQVTLRCSPKSGHDTVSWYQQALGQGPQFIFQYYEEEERQRGNFPDRFSGHQFPNYSSELNVNALLLGDSALYLCASSDTSSYEQYFGPGTRLTVT.

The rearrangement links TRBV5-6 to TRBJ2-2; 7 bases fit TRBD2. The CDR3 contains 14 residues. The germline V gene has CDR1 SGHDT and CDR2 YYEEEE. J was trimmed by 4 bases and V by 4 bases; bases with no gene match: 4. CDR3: CASSLGGFTGELFF. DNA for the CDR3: TGTGCCAGCAGCCTGGGGGGGTTCACCGGGGAGCTGTTTTTT.

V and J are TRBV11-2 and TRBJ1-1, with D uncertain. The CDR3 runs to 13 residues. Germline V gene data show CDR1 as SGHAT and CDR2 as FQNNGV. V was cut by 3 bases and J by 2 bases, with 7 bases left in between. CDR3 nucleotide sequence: TGTGCCAGCAGCTTTACGGAAAACACTGAAGCTTTCTTT. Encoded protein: CASSFTENTEAFF.